Included here is one T cell receptor (beta chain) sequence, with context. The germline CDR1 and CDR2 sequences are ENHRY and SYGVKD. The CDR3 length is 14 residues. With V trimmed by 5 bases and J by 1 base, 5 bases remained unmatched. Only in-frame clones appear in the TCRdb table, and some are missing; sequencing was by immunoSEQ multiplex PCR. The profile shows approximately 180,000 clones, roughly 87% of them singletons. This entry is derived from a study of blood T cell repertoires in COVID-19. The TCR sequence derives from a woman between 40 and 50 years old with acute COVID-19. Sequenced input: PBMCs or T cells enriched from blood (not recorded which). V is TRBV10-3 and J is TRBJ2-7; the match to TRBD2 covers 7 bases. CDR3 sequence reads: CAISPGLDSYEQYF. In nucleotides, the CDR3 is TGTGCCATCAGTCCTGGACTAGATTCCTACGAGCAGTACTTC.